This TCR beta chain was recovered during a study of blood T cell repertoires in COVID-19. In the study overall: Researchers got acute and convalescent COVID-19 samples from the United States, Italy and Spain. In each case, the material was cDNA or gDNA derived from T cells, B-cell-depleted T cells, or PBMCs.

Trimming removed 8 bases from V and 4 bases from J, with 20 bases in between. CDR1 is SGHTA, CDR2 FQGNSA, per germline. This CDR3 is 15 amino acids long. As handled by the study authors: It was from reference gene primer amplification that nucleated cell counts were estimated. The protocol was immunoSEQ multiplex PCR, while the TCRdb copy is restricted to in-frame clones and leaves out a portion. The V and J calls and the clone size are those of that table, but D and trimming were determined from the DNA. This table holds about 190,000 clones, more than 70% found once. The chain joins TRBV7-2 to TRBJ1-1; TRBD1 might be the D (6 bases). The sample taken for sequencing was peripheral blood. The source of this sequence is a woman older than 75 with active or convalescent COVID-19. CDR3 amino acids: CASRAQRGGGTEAFF. Here the CDR3 DNA reads TGTGCCAGCCGCGCCCAAAGAGGGGGGGGCACTGAAGCTTTCTTT.